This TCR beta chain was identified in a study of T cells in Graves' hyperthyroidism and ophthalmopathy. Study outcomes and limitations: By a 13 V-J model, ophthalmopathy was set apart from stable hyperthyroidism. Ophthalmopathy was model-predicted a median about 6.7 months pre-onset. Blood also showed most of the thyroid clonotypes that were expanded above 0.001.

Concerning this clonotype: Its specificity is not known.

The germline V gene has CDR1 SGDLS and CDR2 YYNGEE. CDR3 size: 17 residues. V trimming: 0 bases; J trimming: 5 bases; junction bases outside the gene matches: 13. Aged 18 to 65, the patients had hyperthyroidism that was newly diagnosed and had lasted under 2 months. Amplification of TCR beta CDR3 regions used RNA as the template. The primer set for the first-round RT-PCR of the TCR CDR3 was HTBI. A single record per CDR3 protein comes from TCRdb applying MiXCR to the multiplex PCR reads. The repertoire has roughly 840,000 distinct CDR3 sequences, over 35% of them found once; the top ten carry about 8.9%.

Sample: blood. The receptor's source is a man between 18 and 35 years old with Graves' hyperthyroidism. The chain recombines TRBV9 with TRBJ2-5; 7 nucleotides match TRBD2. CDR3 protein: CASSVDGGGSVSETQYF. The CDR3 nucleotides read TGTGCCAGCAGCGTAGACGGCGGCGGGAGCGTTTCGGAGACCCAGTACTTC.